Presented here are 28 T cell receptor beta chains from one specimen sequenced in a study of cytotoxic CD8 clonotypes in ibrutinib-treated CLL (dated by TCRdb to about 2021). Library preparation used the immunoSEQ multiplex PCR assay. As stored in TCRdb, this immuneACCESS dataset retains in-frame rearrangements with V and J assigned. A fraction of the clones does not appear; measured against another copy, unresolved V genes explain less than half of the discrepancy, and the remainder lacks a known reason. The sample table contains around 29,000 clones; only one count was recorded for around 63% of them. The ten largest clonotypes hold about 54% of the sample. In light of the paper, this sample's time point label describes: approximately 25 months on ibrutinib. The source material was PBMCs, sampled after 24 months of ibrutinib treatment. The receptors stem from a human donor with chronic lymphocytic leukemia.

This clone was seen a few times. The chain uses TRBV28 and TRBJ2-7; D not resolved. Germline values: CDR1 MDHEN, CDR2 SYDVKM. This CDR3 has 13 amino acids. The V end lost 4 bases, the J end lost 6 bases, and 13 bases lay between the germline ends. The CDR3 loop reads CASSSPVVGEQYF. CDR3 bases: TGTGCCAGCAGTTCTCCCGTGGTGGGCGAGCAGTACTTC.

The chain links TRBV27 to TRBJ2-3, with 7 bases lining up with TRBD2. In germline, CDR1 is MNHEY, CDR2 SMNVEV (reference sequence). The CDR3 has 17 amino acids. After removal of 10 bases from V and 4 bases from J, the junction contained 20 bases not matched to a gene. CDR3 DNA: TGTGCCACCTCGATAAAGAGACTAGCCCCCCGCCCAGATACGCAGTATTTT. Translating gives CATSIKRLAPRPDTQYF.

The V call is TRBV5-1, the J call TRBJ1-4; D remains unclear. The CDR3 length is 14 residues. Looked up from germline, CDR1 is SGHRS and CDR2 is YFSETQ. V lost 0 bases, J lost 5 bases, and 8 bases lay in between. The CDR3 DNA reads TGCGCCAGCAGCTTGGACAACTACAATGAAAAACTGTTTTTT. Amino acids: CASSLDNYNEKLFF. Variable domain in full (rest from reference TRBV5-1 and TRBJ1-4): KAGVTQTPRYLIKTRGQQVTLSCSPISGHRSVSWYQQTPGQGLQFLFEYFSETQRNKGNFPGRFSGRQFSNSRSEMNVSTLELGDSALYLCASSLDNYNEKLFFGSGTQLSVL.

V usage is TRBV5-4 and J usage is TRBJ2-5; D gene unclear. Germline V CDR1 and CDR2: SGHNT, YYREEE (reference sequence). The CDR3 consists of 15 residues. Between the trimmed V and J ends, which lost 0 bases and 2 bases, there was a span of 11 bases. CDR3 region: CASSLADLDQETQYF. The DNA of the CDR3 is TGTGCCAGCAGCTTGGCCGATCTAGATCAAGAGACCCAGTACTTC.

The rearrangement uses TRBV5-1 and TRBJ2-3; tentatively, D is TRBD1 (5 bases). The CDR3 extends over 15 amino acids. The germline CDR1 and CDR2 sequences are SGHRS and YFSETQ. V was pared by 1 base and J by 2 bases, with 11 bases between. CDR3 in DNA: TGCGCCAGCAGCTTGCGCGCAGGGCCCACAGATACGCAGTATTTT. It codes for CASSLRAGPTDTQYF.

The V gene is TRBV6-5, the J gene TRBJ1-1; maybe TRBD1 (5 bases). V was shortened by 9 bases and J by 9 bases, with 11 bases between the two germline ends. Germline CDR1 and CDR2: MNHEY and SVGAGI. There are 10 residues in the CDR3. Here the CDR3 reads CASFYRQAFF. CDR3 coding DNA: TGTGCCAGTTTTTACAGGCAAGCTTTCTTT.

About this clone itself: At one boundary the junction diverges from the germline segment, which might be a read error. This chain links TRBV7-7 with TRBJ2-2; TRBD2 matches 12 bases. The CDR3 loop spans 18 amino acids. Germline V gene sequence: CDR1 SSHAT, CDR2 FNYEAQ (reference sequence). This chain's CDR3 is CASSLRTSGVPRTGELFF. CDR3 DNA: TGTGCTAGCAGCTTGAGGACTAGCGGGGTCCCGAGGACCGGGGAGCTGTTTTTT. The entire variable domain, with the rest obtained from reference TRBV7-7 and TRBJ2-2, is as follows: GAGVSQSPRYKVTKRGQDVTLRCDPISSHATLYWYQQALGQGPEFLTYFNYEAQPDKSGLPSDRFSAERPEGSISTLTIQRTEQRDSAMYRCASSLRTSGVPRTGELFFGEGSRLTVL.

The V and J genes are TRBV7-3 and TRBJ2-6; D possibly uses TRBD1 or TRBD2 (6 bases each). The CDR3 sequence is 15 residues long. Germline-derived CDR1 and CDR2 are SGHTA and FQGTGA. The V gene lost 2 bases and the J gene lost 3 bases, with 8 bases spanning the gap. The DNA of the CDR3 is TGTGCCAGCAGCTTAGGAGGGGGTGGGGCCAACGTCCTGACTTTC. The encoded protein is CASSLGGGGANVLTF. The whole variable domain, remainder taken from reference TRBV7-3 and TRBJ2-6, is GAGVSQTPSNKVTEKGKYVELRCDPISGHTALYWYRQSLGQGPEFLIYFQGTGAADDSGLPNDRFFAVRPEGSVSTLKIQRTERGDSAVYLCASSLGGGGANVLTFGAGSRLTVL.

This clone was observed a single time. The genes are TRBV9 and TRBJ2-1; perhaps D is TRBD1 or TRBD2 (6 bases each). The germline gives CDR1 SGDLS, CDR2 YYNGEE. The CDR3 is made up of 15 amino acids. V was clipped by 2 bases and J by 5 bases, with 14 bases between them. The CDR3 DNA reads TGTGCCAGCAGCGTCTGGGGGGCAACGGACAATGAGCAGTTCTTC. Translated: CASSVWGATDNEQFF.

The CDR3 sequence is CASSLGRNTRETQYF. The DNA for the CDR3 is TGTGCCAGCAGCTTAGGGCGGAATACCCGGGAGACCCAGTACTTC. This chain connects TRBV7-9 to TRBJ2-5, with no clear D. Germline lookup yields CDR1 SEHNR and CDR2 FQNEAQ (reference sequence). The CDR3 has 15 residues. V dropped 1 base and J dropped 5 bases, with 14 bases sitting between them.

The J gene is TRBJ1-1, the V gene TRBV29-1, with 10 nucleotides matching TRBD1. V gave up 8 bases and J gave up 5 bases; unmatched junction bases: 8. The CDR3 is 13 residues long. The germline CDR1 and CDR2 sequences are SQVTM and ANQGSEA. The CDR3 protein is CSTRQGASTEAFF. The CDR3 nucleotides are TGCAGCACGCGACAGGGGGCGAGTACTGAAGCTTTCTTT.

The gene calls are TRBV29-1 and TRBJ2-7, with 12 bases matching TRBD2. CDR1 is SQVTM and CDR2 is ANQGSEA in the germline V gene. This CDR3 spans 14 amino acids. V was clipped by 7 bases and J by 1 base; unmatched bases: 5. The CDR3, as DNA: TGCAGCGCCCTTGGGACTAGCGGGTCCTACGAGCAGTACTTC. Its translation: CSALGTSGSYEQYF.

The chain joins TRBV19 to TRBJ1-1, with 7 bases that match TRBD1. The length of the CDR3 is 12 residues. The V and J ends lost 6 bases and 8 bases, in that order; junction bases with no gene match: 6. Germline assignment: CDR1 LNHDA and CDR2 SQIVND (reference sequence). The CDR3 DNA reads TGTGCCAGTAGCCAATCGACAGGGGAAGCTTTCTTT. It yields the protein CASSQSTGEAFF. Supplemented by reference TRBV19 and TRBJ1-1, the full variable domain reads DGGITQSPKYLFRKEGQNVTLSCEQNLNHDAMYWYRQDPGQGLRLIYYSQIVNDFQKGDIAEGYSVSREKKESFPLTVTSAQKNPTAFYLCASSQSTGEAFFGQGTRLTVV.

The rearrangement links TRBV15 to TRBJ1-4, with a tentative D call TRBD1 (6 bases). Germline values: CDR1 LNHNV, CDR2 YYDKDF (reference sequence). The CDR3 loop spans 18 amino acids. V was shortened by 1 base and J by 0 bases, with 15 bases between the two germline ends. The CDR3 nucleotides read TGTGCCACCAGCAGAGGGTTGGACAGTCAGGCAACTAATGAAAAACTGTTTTTT. Translated: CATSRGLDSQATNEKLFF.

This clone turned up a few times. The rearrangement uses TRBV6-6 and TRBJ1-1; D remains ambiguous. The germline gives CDR1 MNHNY, CDR2 SVGAGI (reference sequence). This CDR3 comprises 12 residues. Trimming cost V 11 bases and J 5 bases, with 15 bases left between them. The CDR3 DNA follows: TGTGCCGGTCAGAGTTGGAAAACTGAAGCTTTCTTT. It is translated as CAGQSWKTEAFF.

The chain carries TRBV28 and TRBJ2-5, with 13 nucleotides matching TRBD2. The CDR3 has 16 amino acids. CDR1 is MDHEN, CDR2 SYDVKM, per germline. Trimming took 5 bases from V and 5 from J; bases not matched to a gene: 8. In DNA form, the CDR3 reads TGTGCCAGCAGTATCTCCGGGACTAGCGGGGAGGAGACCCAGTACTTC. Translating gives CASSISGTSGEETQYF.

The chain has TRBV2 and TRBJ1-2; D gene ambiguous. The CDR3 is 13 residues long. Trimming stripped 7 bases from V and 0 bases from J, with 9 bases between. CDR1 SNHLY and CDR2 FYNNEI come from the germline V gene. The chain's CDR3 is CASTLPPNYGYTF. The DNA for the CDR3 is TGTGCCAGCACCCTCCCTCCTAACTATGGCTACACCTTC.

The chain employs TRBV6-1 and TRBJ1-2; 8 nucleotides align to TRBD1. This CDR3 comprises 14 residues. V lost 9 bases and J lost 2; bases outside the gene matches: 8. From germline, CDR1 is MNHNS and CDR2 SASEGT. For the CDR3, the DNA is TGTGCCAGTCGGACAGGGACGGGGAACTATGGCTACACCTTC. Its translation: CASRTGTGNYGYTF.

CDR3 amino acids: CASSGFDGKLFF. The CDR3 DNA follows: TGCGCCAGCTCGGGTTTCGACGGAAAACTGTTTTTT. This chain links TRBV10-1 with TRBJ1-4; D is ambiguous. CDR3 size: 12 residues. The germline V gene has CDR1 WNHNN and CDR2 SYGVQD (reference sequence). Trimming cost V 8 bases and J 10 bases, with 14 bases left between them.

The chain is built from TRBV4-1 and TRBJ2-6; TRBD2 matches at 10 bases. CDR1 MGHRA and CDR2 YSYEKL come from the germline V gene. Trimming removed 1 base from V and 0 bases from J; junction bases left unmatched: 3. The CDR3 runs 18 residues. The CDR3 here is CASSQVIAGGSGANVLTF. Here the CDR3 DNA reads TGCGCCAGCAGCCAAGTCATAGCGGGGGGCTCTGGGGCCAACGTCCTGACTTTC.

Here the CDR3 reads CASIMSGPSSTQYF. The CDR3 DNA sequence: TGTGCCAGCATTATGAGCGGGCCAAGCTCTACGCAGTATTTT. The rearrangement joins TRBV2 to TRBJ2-3; D might be TRBD2 (6 bases). V lost 7 bases and J 8 bases, leaving 19 bases between the germline ends. The CDR3 is 14 residues long. Germline CDR1 SNHLY, CDR2 FYNNEI.

The chain links TRBV19 to TRBJ1-5; D ambiguous. V shed 5 bases and J shed 0 bases, with 11 bases lying between them. The CDR3 length is 15 residues. Looked up from germline, CDR1 is LNHDA and CDR2 is SQIVND (reference sequence). The CDR3 loop is CASSPRHSSNQPQHF. The CDR3 DNA reads as TGTGCCAGTAGTCCGAGGCACAGTAGCAATCAGCCCCAGCATTTT.

This chain uses TRBV6-1 with TRBJ2-6; 12 nucleotides align to TRBD1. Germline V lookup: CDR1 MNHNS, CDR2 SASEGT. Losses at the gene ends were 4 bases for V and 3 bases for J; bases not matched to a gene: 4. The CDR3 extends over 17 amino acids. The CDR3 sequence is CASSAGQGASGANVLTF. The DNA of the CDR3 is TGTGCCAGCAGTGCGGGACAGGGGGCCAGTGGGGCCAACGTCCTGACTTTC.

This chain uses TRBV29-1 with TRBJ2-1, with 8 bases that match TRBD2. This CDR3 is 13 amino acids long. V was pared by 4 bases and J by 9 bases, with 8 bases of the junction left unmatched. CDR1 is SQVTM, CDR2 ANQGSEA, per germline. DNA of the CDR3: TGCAGCGTTGGCGGGGGGCTTGCCGTTGAGCAGTTCTTC. Residues: CSVGGGLAVEQFF.

The rearrangement links TRBV5-1 to TRBJ1-2, with no clear D. There are 14 residues in the CDR3. Germline assignment: CDR1 SGHRS and CDR2 YFSETQ. Trimming left V 0 bases short and J 6 bases short, with 12 bases between. CDR3 nucleotides: TGCGCCAGCAGCTTGGTCCCCGGGGATCATGGCTACACCTTC. This translates into CASSLVPGDHGYTF. Based on the CDR3 plus reference TRBV5-1 and TRBJ1-2, the full variable domain is KAGVTQTPRYLIKTRGQQVTLSCSPISGHRSVSWYQQTPGQGLQFLFEYFSETQRNKGNFPGRFSGRQFSNSRSEMNVSTLELGDSALYLCASSLVPGDHGYTFGSGTRLTVV.

J is TRBJ1-5 and V is TRBV28, with D tentatively TRBD1 (6 bases). V lost 6 bases and J lost 11, with 14 bases in between. The CDR3 length is 12 residues. Germline CDR1 MDHEN, CDR2 SYDVKM. CDR3 sequence reads: CASRSQGRAQHF. CDR3 sequence (DNA): TGTGCCAGCAGGTCACAGGGTAGAGCCCAGCATTTT.

The chain uses TRBV5-6 and TRBJ1-1; D not certain. CDR3 size: 13 residues. V was shortened by 0 bases and J by 7 bases, with 10 bases between the two germline ends. Germline CDR1 SGHDT, CDR2 YYEEEE. In DNA form, the CDR3 reads TGTGCCAGCAGCTTGGCGGGTAGGAATGAAGCTTTCTTT. This codes for CASSLAGRNEAFF.

This rearrangement joins TRBV2 to TRBJ1-6; 11 nucleotides match TRBD1. CDR1 SNHLY and CDR2 FYNNEI come from the germline V gene. The CDR3 contains 18 residues. The ends lost 2 bases at V and 10 bases at J; junction bases unmatched: 13. DNA for the CDR3: TGTGCCAGCAGTGAATTACCCTCCCGGACAGGGGGCAGATCACCCCTCCACTTT. Protein: CASSELPSRTGGRSPLHF.